The 17 T cell receptor beta chains listed next were all sequenced from one sample in a study of blood T cell repertoires in COVID-19. The table came from immunoSEQ multiplex PCR; TCRdb's copy has only in-frame clones and leaves some out. Of 200,000 or so clones listed, about four fifths are singletons. The sequencing sample was made of peripheral blood. These receptors originate from a woman aged 80 or older with COVID-19, enrolled during active disease.

The CDR3 loop is CASSVAGSGGETQYF. As DNA, the CDR3 is TGTGCCAGCAGCGTAGCTGGTAGCGGAGGGGAGACCCAGTACTTC. The J gene is TRBJ2-5, the V gene TRBV9, with D possibly TRBD2 on 6 matching bases. Germline V gene lookup returns CDR1 SGDLS and CDR2 YYNGEE. This CDR3 has 15 residues. The V and J ends lost 0 bases and 5 bases respectively, with 14 bases between them.

This clone was seen just once. V gene TRBV6-2 or TRBV6-3 combines with J gene TRBJ1-4; 9 nucleotides line up with TRBD1. V trimming: 4 bases; J trimming: 13 bases; junction bases outside the gene matches: 13. The CDR3 covers 15 residues. Germline lookup yields CDR1 MNHEY and CDR2 SVGEGT. The CDR3 spells CASSLGPGQGGRLFF. The CDR3 coding sequence is TGTGCCAGCAGTTTAGGACCGGGACAGGGAGGTCGACTGTTTTTT.

The gene calls are TRBV10-3 and TRBJ2-7, with TRBD1 matching 11 bases. With 2 bases clipped from V and 3 bases from J, the junction kept 3 bases outside the gene matches. CDR1 and CDR2 (germline): ENHRY, SYGVKD. CDR3 length: 15 amino acids. As DNA, the CDR3 is TGTGCCATCAGTGAGAGGGGACAGGGGGACTACGAGCAGTACTTC. Its translation: CAISERGQGDYEQYF.

V gene TRBV27 combines with J gene TRBJ1-5; 9 positions match TRBD1. V gave up 5 bases and J gave up 4 bases; unmatched junction bases: 6. In germline, CDR1 is MNHEY, CDR2 SMNVEV (reference sequence). The CDR3 spans 15 residues. The CDR3 DNA sequence: TGTGCCAGCAGTGCCGGACAGGGGAATAATCAGCCCCAGCATTTT. It is translated as CASSAGQGNNQPQHF.

The table lists this clone with a few counts. V is TRBV19 and J is TRBJ1-5, with D uncertain. Trimming removed 7 bases from V and 2 bases from J, with 6 bases in between. The CDR3 covers 12 residues. Germline V gene sequence: CDR1 LNHDA, CDR2 SQIVND (reference sequence). The CDR3 nucleotides are TGTGCCAGTACAACAGGCAATCAGCCCCAGCATTTT. Translated, it gives CASTTGNQPQHF.

CDR3: CASSSGVPPLHF. Written as DNA, the CDR3 is TGTGCCAGCAGCTCAGGGGTTCCACCCCTCCACTTT. This chain uses TRBV11-2 with TRBJ1-6, with D possibly being TRBD1 (6 bases). CDR3 length: 12 amino acids. V was clipped by 4 bases and J by 11 bases, with 9 bases between them. CDR1 and CDR2 (germline): SGHAT, FQNNGV.

V gene TRBV6-2 or TRBV6-3 combines with J gene TRBJ1-2; 9 bases line up with TRBD1. Looked up from germline, CDR1 is MNHEY and CDR2 is SVGEGT. The CDR3 has 13 amino acids. Germline trimming cut 6 bases from V and 7 bases from J; bases unmatched to any gene: 6. In DNA form, the CDR3 reads TGTGCCAGCAGCTCCGGGACAGGGTTTGGCTACACCTTC. Its protein is CASSSGTGFGYTF.

The rearrangement joins TRBV3-1 (or the pseudogene TRBV3-2) to TRBJ2-1; TRBD1 might be the D (6 bases). This CDR3 contains 15 residues. Per the germline V gene, CDR1 is LGHDT and CDR2 is YNNKEL (reference sequence). Trimming removed 5 bases at V and 3 bases at J, with 14 bases between. The CDR3 is CASSTGTQNYNEQFF. CDR3 nucleotide sequence: TGTGCCAGCAGCACCGGGACACAGAACTACAATGAGCAGTTCTTC.

The chain employs TRBV28 and TRBJ1-3, with 7 bases identical to TRBD1. Germline lookup yields CDR1 MDHEN and CDR2 SYDVKM. The J segment lost 3 bases and the V segment lost 3 bases, leaving 8 bases of the junction unmatched. This CDR3 region has 16 residues. CDR3 sequence (DNA): TGTGCCAGCAGTTTTCGTAGAGGGGGCTATGGAAACACCATATATTTT. It codes for CASSFRRGGYGNTIYF. Combining the CDR3 with reference TRBV28 and TRBJ1-3 gives the whole variable domain DVKVTQSSRYLVKRTGEKVFLECVQDMDHENMFWYRQDPGLGLRLIYFSYDVKMKEKGDIPEGYSVSREKKERFSLILESASTNQTSMYLCASSFRRGGYGNTIYFGEGSWLTVV.

The V gene is TRBV7-2, the J gene TRBJ1-2; possibly TRBD1 for D (5 bases). CDR3 length: 15 residues. V dropped 0 bases and J dropped 8 bases, with 16 bases sitting between them. Germline CDR1 and CDR2: SGHTA and FQGNSA. CDR3 nucleotides: TGTGCCAGCAGCTTAGCCTCTCGGGCCGGGGGGGGCTACACCTTC. As protein: CASSLASRAGGGYTF.

This clone appeared once. This chain uses TRBV11-2 with TRBJ2-7; 7 nucleotides agree with TRBD1. Trimming took 2 bases from V and 2 from J; bases not matched to a gene: 3. The CDR3 is made up of 14 amino acids. Per germline, CDR1 SGHAT and CDR2 FQNNGV. CDR3 DNA: TGTGCCAGCAGCTTACGACAGGGCCCCTACGAGCAGTACTTC. Translated: CASSLRQGPYEQYF.

This clone was detected a few times. CDR3 nucleotides: TGTGCCAGCAGTGACGGCAGGGCCCGGGTCACCGGGGAGCTGTTTTTT. Protein: CASSDGRARVTGELFF. The V and J genes are TRBV6-1 and TRBJ2-2; D perhaps matches TRBD1 (5 bases). Between the trimmed V and J ends, which lost 3 bases and 4 bases, there was a span of 15 bases. CDR1 MNHNS and CDR2 SASEGT come from the germline V gene. CDR3 size: 16 residues.

This clone was seen a few times. The chain is built from TRBV7-2 and TRBJ2-2; tentative D call: TRBD1 (5 bases). The CDR3 contains 18 residues. Trimming cost V 1 base and J 2 bases, with 17 bases left between them. CDR1 is SGHTA, CDR2 FQGNSA, per germline. For the CDR3, the DNA is TGTGCCAGCAGCTTAGGGCGTGGGGCGACCGGTAACACCGGGGAGCTGTTTTTT. Its translation: CASSLGRGATGNTGELFF.

This chain connects TRBV28 to TRBJ2-2, with TRBD1 matching over 10 bases. The CDR3 loop spans 20 amino acids. Germline V gene sequence: CDR1 MDHEN, CDR2 SYDVKM. Trimming at V came to 5 bases and at J to 0 bases, leaving 15 bases not matched to a gene. The chain's CDR3 is CASSPGGTGVVLANTGELFF. CDR3 DNA: TGTGCCAGCAGTCCAGGGGGGACAGGGGTAGTGTTAGCGAACACCGGGGAGCTGTTTTTT.

The chain combines TRBV7-3 with TRBJ1-5; 7 positions match TRBD1. Germline loops: CDR1 SGHTA, CDR2 FQGTGA. V was clipped by 3 bases and J by 7 bases; unmatched bases: 3. The CDR3 length is 13 residues. The CDR3 DNA reads as TGTGCCAGCAGCTTGACAGGGTCACAGCCCCAGCATTTT. This encodes CASSLTGSQPQHF.

The chain employs TRBV6-1 and TRBJ2-3, with 7 bases lining up with TRBD2. CDR1 MNHNS and CDR2 SASEGT come from the germline V gene. This CDR3 has 16 amino acids. The V and J ends lost 1 base and 2 bases, in that order; junction bases with no gene match: 6. The chain's CDR3 is CASSEEPAGNTDTQYF. The CDR3 nucleotides are TGTGCCAGCAGTGAAGAACCAGCGGGGAACACAGATACGCAGTATTTT.

The gene calls are TRBV5-4 and TRBJ2-1; 16 positions match TRBD2. The CDR3 has 18 amino acids. Germline trimming cut 2 bases from V and 6 bases from J; bases unmatched to any gene: 8. Looked up from germline, CDR1 is SGHNT and CDR2 is YYREEE (reference sequence). The CDR3 is CASSLGTSGGAGPNEQFF. The CDR3 DNA reads as TGTGCCAGCAGCTTAGGGACTAGCGGGGGGGCCGGCCCCAATGAGCAGTTCTTC.